This is a list of T cell receptor beta chains from one sample in a study of T cell clonotyping in hematopoietic cell transplantation. Using immunoSEQ multiplex PCR, the repertoire was profiled, and TCRdb retains in-frame clones only, with some absent. The profile shows roughly 3,000 clones, about 80% of them singletons. Material: peripheral blood mononuclear cells, obtained 30 days after allogeneic stem cell transplant. The source is a male patient in his sixties who had an allogeneic stem cell transplant, so T cells may come from the graft donor. Some clones in this sample may be carry-over from other donors' samples. CDR3s include the opening cysteine and the closing phenylalanine or tryptophan. The D gene is left open where the match is weak. Rows give clone size only sometimes, using once, few, many, or a class for an expanded clone.

clone_size d_call j_call v_call cdr3_aa cdr3_nt
. . TRBJ1-2 TRBV2 CASFPELANYGYTF TGTGCCAGCTTTCCTGAGTTAGCAAACTATGGCTACACCTTC
. TRBD2 TRBJ2-1 TRBV10-2 CASSDSGSGYEQFF TGCGCCAGCAGTGATAGCGGGAGTGGGTATGAGCAGTTCTTC
. . TRBJ2-2 TRBV1 CTSTPGLAGPGELFF TGCACCAGCACGCCCGGACTAGCAGGACCCGGGGAGCTGTTTTTT
few . TRBJ2-1 TRBV7-9 CASSLGGQGYLVEFF TGTGCCAGCAGCTTGGGGGGACAAGGGTATCTTGTGGAGTTCTTC
. . TRBJ1-4 TRBV9 CASSVDRGNEKLFF TGTGCCAGCAGCGTCGACAGAGGGAATGAAAAACTGTTTTTT
. . TRBJ2-3 TRBV10-1 CASSRDSRTDTQYF TGCGCCAGCAGTAGAGACAGCCGCACAGATACGCAGTATTTT
. TRBD2 TRBJ2-3 TRBV7-3 CASSVLASSTDTQYF TGTGCCAGCAGCGTACTAGCGTCTAGCACAGATACGCAGTATTTT
large TRBD1 TRBJ2-7 TRBV15 CATSRGQGAREQYF TGTGCCACCAGCAGAGGTCAGGGGGCTAGAGAGCAGTACTTC
. . TRBJ1-2 TRBV4-1 CASSPAWAQGGYGYTF TGCGCCAGCAGCCCGGCGTGGGCACAGGGCGGCTATGGCTACACCTTC
once . TRBJ2-3 TRBV25-1 CASRRDGTDTQYF TGTGCCAGCCGTAGGGACGGCACAGATACGCAGTATTTT
. . TRBJ2-6 TRBV15 CATSREKRGFGANVLTF TGTGCCACCAGCAGAGAGAAACGGGGCTTTGGGGCCAACGTCCTGACTTTC
. TRBD1 TRBJ1-1 TRBV6-5 CASRTEGAGEAFF TGTGCCAGCAGAACAGAGGGGGCGGGTGAAGCTTTCTTT
. . TRBJ1-1 TRBV6-6 CASSYSGATEAFF TGTGCCAGCAGTTACTCGGGGGCCACTGAAGCTTTCTTT
. TRBD2 TRBJ2-7 TRBV9 CASSVGALAGVGEQYF TGTGCCAGCAGCGTAGGAGCCCTAGCGGGAGTAGGAGAGCAGTACTTC
once TRBD1 TRBJ1-1 TRBV7-9 CASSLGTGVEAFF TGTGCCAGCAGCTTAGGGACAGGGGTAGAAGCTTTCTTT
. . TRBJ2-3 TRBV11-1 CASSRPTSTDTQYF TGTGCCAGCAGCCGCCCGACTAGCACAGATACGCAGTATTTT
. . TRBJ2-7 TRBV20-1 CSASSHYEQYF TGCAGTGCTAGTTCCCACTACGAGCAGTACTTC
. . TRBJ2-7 TRBV5-1 CASSLARSKTYEQYF TGCGCCAGCAGCTTGGCTCGCTCCAAGACCTACGAGCAGTACTTC
few . TRBJ1-1 TRBV5-4 CASSFGPSVTEAFF TGTGCCAGCAGCTTCGGTCCCTCGGTCACTGAAGCTTTCTTT
. TRBD1 TRBJ2-7 TRBV4-3 CASSQLTGGEPSPYEQYF TGCGCCAGCAGCCAACTGACAGGGGGCGAGCCAAGCCCCTACGAGCAGTACTTC
. TRBD2 TRBJ2-1 TRBV6-5 CASSPPGGEQFF TGTGCCAGCAGTCCCCCGGGGGGTGAGCAGTTCTTC
. TRBD1 TRBJ2-7 TRBV27 CASSPGTDGYEQYF TGTGCCAGCAGTCCCGGGACAGACGGCTACGAGCAGTACTTC
. TRBD1 TRBJ2-5 TRBV5-4 CASSPGTGARETQYF TGTGCCAGCAGCCCCGGGACAGGGGCTCGTGAGACCCAGTACTTC
. . TRBJ1-3 TRBV30 CAWNPGLPGNTIYF TGTGCCTGGAATCCAGGGCTACCTGGAAACACCATATATTTT
once . TRBJ1-5 TRBV19 CASRTIGSQPQHF TGTGCCAGTAGGACGATTGGGAGTCAGCCCCAGCATTTT
. TRBD2 TRBJ2-3 TRBV14 CASSLAGAVDTQYF TGTGCCAGCAGTCTGGCGGGAGCGGTAGATACGCAGTATTTT
. . TRBJ1-4 TRBV6-5 CASRGANEKLFF TGTGCCAGCAGAGGAGCAAATGAAAAACTGTTTTTT
. . TRBJ2-7 TRBV27 CASNTGLRDEQYF TGTGCCAGCAATACGGGACTCCGCGACGAGCAGTACTTC
. TRBD1 TRBJ1-4 TRBV7-6 CASSRLPPGTGTGKLFF TGTGCCAGCAGCCGACTCCCTCCCGGGACAGGCACGGGAAAACTGTTTTTT
. . TRBJ1-1 TRBV2 CASSASEDGGTEAFF TGTGCCAGCAGTGCATCTGAAGACGGGGGCACTGAAGCTTTCTTT
. . TRBJ2-3 TRBV7-9 CASSLRPDTQYF TGTGCCAGCAGCTTACGGCCAGATACGCAGTATTTT
. TRBD1 TRBJ2-2 TRBV2 CASERTGFSGELFF TGTGCCAGCGAACGGACAGGATTTTCCGGGGAGCTGTTTTTT
. TRBD2 TRBJ2-7 TRBV4-3 CASSPLTSGGYEQYF TGCGCCAGCAGCCCGTTAACTAGCGGGGGCTACGAGCAGTACTTC
. . TRBJ2-5 TRBV11-2 CASSLGVGQTQYF TGTGCCAGCAGCTTAGGCGTCGGGCAGACCCAGTACTTC
. TRBD1 TRBJ1-2 TRBV6-5 CASSQGGANGYTF TGTGCCAGCAGTCAAGGGGGCGCGAATGGCTACACCTTC
. . TRBJ1-4 TRBV6-6 CASSSSGAATNEKLFF TGTGCCAGCAGTTCATCCGGTGCTGCAACTAATGAAAAACTGTTTTTT